These 22 T cell receptor beta chains came from one sample sequenced in a study of technical replicates of blood from a handful of donors. The repertoire was sequenced with immunoSEQ multiplex PCR; TCRdb's copy has only in-frame clones and lacks some. There are more than 65,000 clones in the sample; roughly 96% occur only once, and just over 0.3% lies in the top ten. The sample consisted of T cells isolated from PBMCs. These receptor sequences come from a human donor in good health.

The chain is built from TRBV27 and TRBJ2-6, with a tentative D call TRBD2 (5 bases). Germline CDR1 and CDR2: MNHEY and SMNVEV (reference sequence). The CDR3 length is 18 residues. Trimming left V 3 bases short and J 0 bases short, with 15 bases between. In DNA, the CDR3 is TGTGCCAGCAGTTTGGCCGGAGGTGACCTCTCTGGGGCCAACGTCCTGACTTTC. This gives the protein CASSLAGGDLSGANVLTF.

The chain has TRBV29-1 and TRBJ2-1, with 16 positions matching TRBD2. Trimming removed 4 bases from V and 4 bases from J; junction bases left unmatched: 4. CDR1 SQVTM and CDR2 ANQGSEA come from the germline V gene. This CDR3 spans 16 amino acids. The CDR3 nucleotides are TGCAGCGTTGTGGGACTAGCGGGAGGGCTGTACAATGAGCAGTTCTTC. It is translated as CSVVGLAGGLYNEQFF.

V usage is TRBV14 and J usage is TRBJ2-3; D unresolved. From germline, CDR1 is SGHDN and CDR2 FVKESK. The V end was cut by 0 bases, the J end by 0 bases, with 7 bases between. This CDR3 has 15 amino acids. The CDR3 spells CASSQEFTSTDTQYF. In DNA, the CDR3 is TGTGCCAGCAGCCAAGAATTCACAAGCACAGATACGCAGTATTTT.

The DNA for the CDR3 is TGTGCCAGCACCATTCAGGCCGGGGACTTCTATGGCTACACCTTC. Translated, it gives CASTIQAGDFYGYTF. The V and J genes are TRBV27 and TRBJ1-2; D perhaps matches TRBD1 (5 bases). This CDR3 has 15 residues. Trimming left V 7 bases short and J 4 bases short, with 19 bases between. Germline V lookup: CDR1 MNHEY, CDR2 SMNVEV (reference sequence).

The chain combines TRBV19 with TRBJ2-3; 12 bases are shared with TRBD2. The trim removed 6 bases at V and 10 bases at J, leaving 17 bases unmatched. CDR3 length equals 17 residues. Germline-derived CDR1 and CDR2 are LNHDA and SQIVND (reference sequence). This CDR3 reads CASSPRTSGAQIRAQYF. As DNA, the CDR3 is TGTGCCAGTAGCCCAAGGACTAGCGGGGCCCAAATTAGGGCGCAGTATTTT.

The chain has TRBV5-8 and TRBJ1-5, with D unresolved. CDR1 and CDR2 (germline): SGHTS, YDEGEE. This CDR3 is 14 amino acids long. The germline V and J ends were trimmed by 5 bases and 10 bases, with 19 bases remaining between them. This CDR3 is CASSGSIYRVPQHF. CDR3 sequence (DNA): TGTGCCAGCAGTGGTTCAATTTATAGAGTTCCCCAGCATTTT.

The chain is built from TRBV7-6 and TRBJ1-1; D might be TRBD1 (5 bases). This CDR3 spans 14 amino acids. Germline V CDR1 and CDR2: SGHVS, FNYEAQ. V lost 4 bases to trimming and J lost 0 bases, with 9 bases between them. As DNA, the CDR3 is TGTGCCAGCAGCTCGGGACTCCTGAACACTGAAGCTTTCTTT. It codes for CASSSGLLNTEAFF.

V and J are TRBV19 and TRBJ1-2; a possible D gene is TRBD1 (6 bases). This CDR3 has 16 amino acids. Germline assignment: CDR1 LNHDA and CDR2 SQIVND (reference sequence). The V end was cut by 7 bases, the J end by 2 bases, with 20 bases between. Written as DNA, the CDR3 is TGTGCCAGTATGGACAGCCGACCTAATAGGAACTATGGCTACACCTTC. It encodes CASMDSRPNRNYGYTF.

The chain uses TRBV29-1 and TRBJ2-6, with a weak D call TRBD1 (6 bases). V gave up 0 bases and J gave up 4 bases, with 13 bases separating them. The CDR3 is made up of 16 amino acids. CDR1 and CDR2 (germline): SQVTM, ANQGSEA. The CDR3 reads CSVEEWDNTGANVLTF. For the CDR3, the DNA is TGCAGCGTTGAAGAGTGGGACAACACCGGGGCCAACGTCCTGACTTTC.

V gene TRBV5-1 combines with J gene TRBJ1-4; D is unresolved. Germline lookup yields CDR1 SGHRS and CDR2 YFSETQ. The CDR3 has 14 amino acids. V gave up 0 bases and J gave up 8 bases, with 11 bases separating them. In DNA, the CDR3 is TGCGCCAGCAGCTTGGATGCGGGAAGCGAAAAACTGTTTTTT. Protein: CASSLDAGSEKLFF.

V is TRBV20-1 and J is TRBJ1-1, with 7 bases lining up with TRBD1. V lost 4 bases to trimming and J lost 10 bases; unmatched junction nucleotides: 6. This CDR3 spans 11 amino acids. Germline lookup yields CDR1 DFQATT and CDR2 SNEGSKA (reference sequence). This chain's CDR3 is CSATPTGVAFF. The CDR3, as DNA: TGCAGTGCTACACCTACAGGGGTAGCTTTCTTT.

V and J are TRBV6-1 and TRBJ1-1; no firm D call. Per germline, CDR1 MNHNS and CDR2 SASEGT. Trimming cost V 2 bases and J 8 bases, with 6 bases left between them. This CDR3 is 11 amino acids long. This CDR3 is CASSENIEAFF. In DNA, the CDR3 is TGTGCCAGCAGTGAAAATATCGAAGCTTTCTTT.

In nucleotides, the CDR3 is TGTGCCAGCAGTTTATCCTGGACAGAAGCTTTCTTT. This gives the protein CASSLSWTEAFF. The rearrangement links TRBV28 to TRBJ1-1, with D possibly being TRBD1 (5 bases). The germline CDR1 and CDR2 sequences are MDHEN and SYDVKM. The CDR3 is made up of 12 amino acids. Trimming removed 1 base from V and 8 bases from J, with 8 bases in between.

The chain is built from TRBV2 and TRBJ2-3, with D possibly being TRBD2 (6 bases). Germline lookup yields CDR1 SNHLY and CDR2 FYNNEI. The CDR3 has 14 residues. The V gene lost 7 bases and the J gene lost 2 bases, with 13 bases spanning the gap. For the CDR3, the DNA is TGTGCCAGCACGAGGACTAAAAACACAGATACGCAGTATTTT. It yields the protein CASTRTKNTDTQYF.

V is TRBV13 and J is TRBJ2-7; 7 bases map to TRBD1. V was clipped by 5 bases and J by 0 bases; unmatched bases: 7. CDR3 length equals 15 residues. Germline V gives CDR1 PRHDT, CDR2 FYEKMQ (reference sequence). CDR3 DNA: TGTGCCAGCAGCCCCAAGGGGACAGTCTCCTACGAGCAGTACTTC. Its translation: CASSPKGTVSYEQYF.

The V and J genes are TRBV15 and TRBJ2-1; TRBD1 matches at 8 bases. Looked up from germline, CDR1 is LNHNV and CDR2 is YYDKDF (reference sequence). The CDR3 sequence is 16 residues long. J lost 2 bases, V lost 3 bases, and 6 bases had no gene match. The CDR3 protein is CATSSRRQGPYNEQFF. The CDR3 region has the DNA TGTGCCACCAGCAGCCGCCGACAGGGGCCCTACAATGAGCAGTTCTTC.

The V gene is TRBV14, the J gene TRBJ1-2, with 8 bases that match TRBD1. The CDR3 is made up of 14 amino acids. V shed 4 bases, J shed 4 bases, and the junction held 5 bases outside the gene matches. CDR1 and CDR2 (germline): SGHDN, FVKESK. The CDR3 nucleotides read TGTGCCAGCAGCCGTTCGACAGGGGCCTATGGCTACACCTTC. Amino acids: CASSRSTGAYGYTF.

The V call is TRBV27, the J call TRBJ2-5; a possible D gene is TRBD2 (6 bases). There are 14 residues in the CDR3. Germline-derived CDR1 and CDR2 are MNHEY and SMNVEV (reference sequence). The V end lost 5 bases, the J end lost 1 base, and 11 bases lay between the germline ends. CDR3 in DNA: TGTGCCAGCAGTACGGGACTGTTCCAAGAGACCCAGTACTTC. Encoded protein: CASSTGLFQETQYF.

This chain uses TRBV7-2 with TRBJ1-1; D unclear. Trimming stripped 5 bases from V and 11 bases from J, with 12 bases between. Per germline, CDR1 SGHTA and CDR2 FQGNSA. The CDR3 is made up of 11 amino acids. In DNA form, the CDR3 reads TGTGCCAGCAGCCCCTCGGGAAGGGCTTTCTTT. This sequence encodes CASSPSGRAFF.

The genes are TRBV7-8 and TRBJ2-6, with D possibly TRBD1 on 6 matching bases. CDR1 is SGHVS and CDR2 is FQNEAQ in the germline V gene. The CDR3 covers 16 residues. V was pared by 3 bases and J by 4 bases, with 13 bases between. Here the CDR3 reads CASSLTGTTGANVLTF. The CDR3 DNA reads as TGTGCCAGCAGCTTGACAGGAACAACAGGGGCCAACGTCCTGACTTTC.

V is TRBV7-2 and J is TRBJ2-1; possibly TRBD2 for D (5 bases). The V end lost 1 base, the J end lost 12 bases, and 13 bases lay between the germline ends. CDR3 size: 13 residues. The germline V gene encodes CDR1 SGHTA and CDR2 FQGNSA. Here the CDR3 reads CASSLVDPRGQFF. The CDR3 DNA sequence: TGTGCCAGCAGCTTAGTAGACCCCCGGGGGCAGTTCTTC.

This rearrangement joins TRBV9 to TRBJ1-1; 7 bases match TRBD1. Germline V lookup: CDR1 SGDLS, CDR2 YYNGEE. The length of the CDR3 is 13 residues. The ends lost 3 bases at V and 6 bases at J; junction bases unmatched: 5. The CDR3 DNA sequence: TGTGCCAGCAGCGAGACAGGGACTGCTGAAGCTTTCTTT. Amino acids: CASSETGTAEAFF.